This T cell receptor beta chain emerged from a study of patients and donors after allogeneic stem cell transplantation. This clonotype occurred many times. TCRdb passed the RT-PCR reads through MiXCR, listing each CDR3 protein once. There are approximately 410,000 distinct CDR3 sequences in the sample; approximately 16% occur only once, and 6.5% to 7.5% lies in the top ten. Per germline, CDR1 SGHRS and CDR2 YFSETQ. CDR3 length: 15 amino acids. The V and J ends lost 4 bases and 6 bases, in that order; junction bases with no gene match: 9. The genes are TRBV5-1 and TRBJ2-2; 7 bases align to TRBD1. This sequence originates from a human donor who was either an allogeneic HSCT recipient or a stem cell or donor lymphocyte infusion donor (not recorded which). It is not recorded whose cells these are; they may come from a transplant donor. The specimen sequenced was blood, either unsorted or a sorted T cell fraction (not recorded which). The CDR3 spells CASSTPFRGSGELFF. CDR3 in DNA: TGCGCCAGCAGCACTCCTTTCAGGGGGTCCGGGGAGCTGTTTTTT. Based on the CDR3 plus reference TRBV5-1 and TRBJ2-2, the full variable domain is KAGVTQTPRYLIKTRGQQVTLSCSPISGHRSVSWYQQTPGQGLQFLFEYFSETQRNKGNFPGRFSGRQFSNSRSEMNVSTLELGDSALYLCASSTPFRGSGELFFGEGSRLTVL.